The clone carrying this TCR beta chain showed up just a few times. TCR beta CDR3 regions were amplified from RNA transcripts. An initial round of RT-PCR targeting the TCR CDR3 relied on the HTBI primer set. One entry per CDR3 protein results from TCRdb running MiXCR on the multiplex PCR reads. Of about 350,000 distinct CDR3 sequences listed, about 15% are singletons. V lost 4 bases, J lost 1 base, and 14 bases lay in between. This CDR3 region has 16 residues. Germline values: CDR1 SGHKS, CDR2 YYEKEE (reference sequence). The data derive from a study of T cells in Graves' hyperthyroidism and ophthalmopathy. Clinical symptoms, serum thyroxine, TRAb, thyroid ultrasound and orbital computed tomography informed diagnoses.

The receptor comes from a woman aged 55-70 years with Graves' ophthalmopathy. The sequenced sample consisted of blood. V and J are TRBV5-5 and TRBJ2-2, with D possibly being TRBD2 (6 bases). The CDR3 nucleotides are TGTGCCAGCAGCCCCCGGGACTTTAAGAACACCGGGGAGCTGTTTTTT. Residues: CASSPRDFKNTGELFF.